This T cell receptor beta chain stems from a study of memory CD4+ T cells and cytomegalovirus serostatus (dated by TCRdb to the late 2010s). For context, the study as a whole: The roughly 33 healthy Belgian adults in the cohort included 9 who were CMV seropositive and approximately 25 who were CMV seronegative. To replicate a published TCR-based CMV serostatus classifier, the researchers sequenced the CD4+ memory TCRbeta repertoires of a Belgian cohort whose cytomegalovirus serostatus was known.

For CDR1 and CDR2, the germline V gene lists SGHVS and FQNEAQ. Counted from cysteine to phenylalanine, this CDR3 has 14 amino acids. Just the 42-base CDR3 DNA is kept, in frame starting at base 1. V lost 4 bases and J lost 0 bases; the stretch between them is 9 bases long. Results and caveats for the whole study, not just this receptor: Only CD4+CD45RO+ memory cells were sequenced, in contrast to the original study, which included naive and memory CD4+ and CD8+ populations. Of under 200 previously reported CMV-associated TCRbeta sequences, around 70 appeared in the CD4+ memory repertoires, each in one to five individuals. For predicting CMV serostatus, the median bootstrapped AUC was approximately 0.95 using the original framework and about 0.89 using a US-trained random forest. On the Belgian cohort, the classifier built on the original framework reached a median bootstrapped AUC of around 0.96, with a 95% CI of 0.76-1.00. The results were read as suggesting that the CMV-associated TCR signature is, for the most part, present in the CD4+ memory repertoire.

Single viable CD3+CD4+CD8-CD45RO+ cells were sorted as memory CD4+ T cells on a FACSAria II. To determine CMV serostatus, a Roche Elecsys assay was used that detects serum IgG against CMV pp150, pp28, p38 and p52. After the samples were thawed, total CD4+ T cells were enriched through positive selection using CD4 magnetic microbeads. The samples came from a different study that was designed specifically to examine the CD4+ T cell memory repertoire. Peripheral blood mononuclear cells were isolated and cryopreserved following standard operating procedures; serum was stored at -80 °C. CD3-PerCP (BW264/56), CD4-APC (RPA-T4), CD45RO-PE (UCHT1) and CD8-Pacific Orange (3B5) antibodies were used for staining, and non-viable cells were excluded with Sytox blue. Worth noting for this clone: This clone's antigen is unknown. Nothing much larger sits one base from this clone, and base qualities are not available.

Genomic DNA was extracted from sorted cells with the Quick-DNA Microprep Kit. Amplification of TCRbeta DNA was done with the immunoSEQ hsTCRbeta kit, following the protocol from the manufacturer. An Illumina MiSeq instrument was used to sequence the TCRbeta libraries. Per the source publication's procedure: Once out-of-frame sequences had been removed, 2 million to 2.5 million distinct TCRbeta sequences were left, which works out to an average of approximately 70,000 per individual. Each individual was scored according to the count of 150 to 200 previously reported CMV-associated TCRbeta sequences and the total productive distinct TCRbeta count. A beta-binomial model was reimplemented in Python, and scikit-learn random forests with default parameters were trained on data from the US cohort. On the Belgian cohort, classifier performance was reported as the median AUC, along with percentile confidence intervals, across 10,000 bootstrap iterations. TCRdb provides this immuneACCESS table in a form limited to in-frame rearrangements. Some clones are lacking; in checked studies, under half of them reflect an unresolved V gene, and why the rest are absent is not known. That table furnishes V, J and clone size, whereas the DNA furnished D and trimming. The sample profile shows tens of thousands of clones; 82% of them were found once. 0.5% of the sample lies in the top ten.

The sequence came from an adult in good health and CMV-seronegative. Some clones in this sample may be carry-over from other donors' samples. This receptor chain uses TRBV7-8 and TRBJ1-2; confidence is insufficient to name the D gene. Sample: memory CD4+ T cells from blood. The CDR3 loop reads CASSSREANYGYTF. In nucleotides, the sequence is TGTGCCAGCAGCTCCCGGGAAGCTAACTATGGCTACACCTTC.